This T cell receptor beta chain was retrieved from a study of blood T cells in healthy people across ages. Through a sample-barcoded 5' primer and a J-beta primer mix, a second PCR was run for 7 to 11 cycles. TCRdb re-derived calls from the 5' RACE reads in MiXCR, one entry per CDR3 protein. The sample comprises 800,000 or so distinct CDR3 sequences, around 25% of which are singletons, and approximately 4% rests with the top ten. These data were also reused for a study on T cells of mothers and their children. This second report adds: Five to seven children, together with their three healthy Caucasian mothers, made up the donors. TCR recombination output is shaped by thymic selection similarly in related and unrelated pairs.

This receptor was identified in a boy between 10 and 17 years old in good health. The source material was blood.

For the CDR3, the DNA is TGTGCCACCAGCAGAGAGAGGACCCGGACAGGGGGGTACGAGCAGTACTTC. Translating it yields CATSRERTRTGGYEQYF. V usage is TRBV15 and J usage is TRBJ2-7, with 10 bases identical to TRBD1. Trimming at V came to 0 bases and at J to 4 bases, leaving 9 bases not matched to a gene. Per germline, CDR1 LNHNV and CDR2 YYDKDF (reference sequence). The CDR3 totals 17 residues.